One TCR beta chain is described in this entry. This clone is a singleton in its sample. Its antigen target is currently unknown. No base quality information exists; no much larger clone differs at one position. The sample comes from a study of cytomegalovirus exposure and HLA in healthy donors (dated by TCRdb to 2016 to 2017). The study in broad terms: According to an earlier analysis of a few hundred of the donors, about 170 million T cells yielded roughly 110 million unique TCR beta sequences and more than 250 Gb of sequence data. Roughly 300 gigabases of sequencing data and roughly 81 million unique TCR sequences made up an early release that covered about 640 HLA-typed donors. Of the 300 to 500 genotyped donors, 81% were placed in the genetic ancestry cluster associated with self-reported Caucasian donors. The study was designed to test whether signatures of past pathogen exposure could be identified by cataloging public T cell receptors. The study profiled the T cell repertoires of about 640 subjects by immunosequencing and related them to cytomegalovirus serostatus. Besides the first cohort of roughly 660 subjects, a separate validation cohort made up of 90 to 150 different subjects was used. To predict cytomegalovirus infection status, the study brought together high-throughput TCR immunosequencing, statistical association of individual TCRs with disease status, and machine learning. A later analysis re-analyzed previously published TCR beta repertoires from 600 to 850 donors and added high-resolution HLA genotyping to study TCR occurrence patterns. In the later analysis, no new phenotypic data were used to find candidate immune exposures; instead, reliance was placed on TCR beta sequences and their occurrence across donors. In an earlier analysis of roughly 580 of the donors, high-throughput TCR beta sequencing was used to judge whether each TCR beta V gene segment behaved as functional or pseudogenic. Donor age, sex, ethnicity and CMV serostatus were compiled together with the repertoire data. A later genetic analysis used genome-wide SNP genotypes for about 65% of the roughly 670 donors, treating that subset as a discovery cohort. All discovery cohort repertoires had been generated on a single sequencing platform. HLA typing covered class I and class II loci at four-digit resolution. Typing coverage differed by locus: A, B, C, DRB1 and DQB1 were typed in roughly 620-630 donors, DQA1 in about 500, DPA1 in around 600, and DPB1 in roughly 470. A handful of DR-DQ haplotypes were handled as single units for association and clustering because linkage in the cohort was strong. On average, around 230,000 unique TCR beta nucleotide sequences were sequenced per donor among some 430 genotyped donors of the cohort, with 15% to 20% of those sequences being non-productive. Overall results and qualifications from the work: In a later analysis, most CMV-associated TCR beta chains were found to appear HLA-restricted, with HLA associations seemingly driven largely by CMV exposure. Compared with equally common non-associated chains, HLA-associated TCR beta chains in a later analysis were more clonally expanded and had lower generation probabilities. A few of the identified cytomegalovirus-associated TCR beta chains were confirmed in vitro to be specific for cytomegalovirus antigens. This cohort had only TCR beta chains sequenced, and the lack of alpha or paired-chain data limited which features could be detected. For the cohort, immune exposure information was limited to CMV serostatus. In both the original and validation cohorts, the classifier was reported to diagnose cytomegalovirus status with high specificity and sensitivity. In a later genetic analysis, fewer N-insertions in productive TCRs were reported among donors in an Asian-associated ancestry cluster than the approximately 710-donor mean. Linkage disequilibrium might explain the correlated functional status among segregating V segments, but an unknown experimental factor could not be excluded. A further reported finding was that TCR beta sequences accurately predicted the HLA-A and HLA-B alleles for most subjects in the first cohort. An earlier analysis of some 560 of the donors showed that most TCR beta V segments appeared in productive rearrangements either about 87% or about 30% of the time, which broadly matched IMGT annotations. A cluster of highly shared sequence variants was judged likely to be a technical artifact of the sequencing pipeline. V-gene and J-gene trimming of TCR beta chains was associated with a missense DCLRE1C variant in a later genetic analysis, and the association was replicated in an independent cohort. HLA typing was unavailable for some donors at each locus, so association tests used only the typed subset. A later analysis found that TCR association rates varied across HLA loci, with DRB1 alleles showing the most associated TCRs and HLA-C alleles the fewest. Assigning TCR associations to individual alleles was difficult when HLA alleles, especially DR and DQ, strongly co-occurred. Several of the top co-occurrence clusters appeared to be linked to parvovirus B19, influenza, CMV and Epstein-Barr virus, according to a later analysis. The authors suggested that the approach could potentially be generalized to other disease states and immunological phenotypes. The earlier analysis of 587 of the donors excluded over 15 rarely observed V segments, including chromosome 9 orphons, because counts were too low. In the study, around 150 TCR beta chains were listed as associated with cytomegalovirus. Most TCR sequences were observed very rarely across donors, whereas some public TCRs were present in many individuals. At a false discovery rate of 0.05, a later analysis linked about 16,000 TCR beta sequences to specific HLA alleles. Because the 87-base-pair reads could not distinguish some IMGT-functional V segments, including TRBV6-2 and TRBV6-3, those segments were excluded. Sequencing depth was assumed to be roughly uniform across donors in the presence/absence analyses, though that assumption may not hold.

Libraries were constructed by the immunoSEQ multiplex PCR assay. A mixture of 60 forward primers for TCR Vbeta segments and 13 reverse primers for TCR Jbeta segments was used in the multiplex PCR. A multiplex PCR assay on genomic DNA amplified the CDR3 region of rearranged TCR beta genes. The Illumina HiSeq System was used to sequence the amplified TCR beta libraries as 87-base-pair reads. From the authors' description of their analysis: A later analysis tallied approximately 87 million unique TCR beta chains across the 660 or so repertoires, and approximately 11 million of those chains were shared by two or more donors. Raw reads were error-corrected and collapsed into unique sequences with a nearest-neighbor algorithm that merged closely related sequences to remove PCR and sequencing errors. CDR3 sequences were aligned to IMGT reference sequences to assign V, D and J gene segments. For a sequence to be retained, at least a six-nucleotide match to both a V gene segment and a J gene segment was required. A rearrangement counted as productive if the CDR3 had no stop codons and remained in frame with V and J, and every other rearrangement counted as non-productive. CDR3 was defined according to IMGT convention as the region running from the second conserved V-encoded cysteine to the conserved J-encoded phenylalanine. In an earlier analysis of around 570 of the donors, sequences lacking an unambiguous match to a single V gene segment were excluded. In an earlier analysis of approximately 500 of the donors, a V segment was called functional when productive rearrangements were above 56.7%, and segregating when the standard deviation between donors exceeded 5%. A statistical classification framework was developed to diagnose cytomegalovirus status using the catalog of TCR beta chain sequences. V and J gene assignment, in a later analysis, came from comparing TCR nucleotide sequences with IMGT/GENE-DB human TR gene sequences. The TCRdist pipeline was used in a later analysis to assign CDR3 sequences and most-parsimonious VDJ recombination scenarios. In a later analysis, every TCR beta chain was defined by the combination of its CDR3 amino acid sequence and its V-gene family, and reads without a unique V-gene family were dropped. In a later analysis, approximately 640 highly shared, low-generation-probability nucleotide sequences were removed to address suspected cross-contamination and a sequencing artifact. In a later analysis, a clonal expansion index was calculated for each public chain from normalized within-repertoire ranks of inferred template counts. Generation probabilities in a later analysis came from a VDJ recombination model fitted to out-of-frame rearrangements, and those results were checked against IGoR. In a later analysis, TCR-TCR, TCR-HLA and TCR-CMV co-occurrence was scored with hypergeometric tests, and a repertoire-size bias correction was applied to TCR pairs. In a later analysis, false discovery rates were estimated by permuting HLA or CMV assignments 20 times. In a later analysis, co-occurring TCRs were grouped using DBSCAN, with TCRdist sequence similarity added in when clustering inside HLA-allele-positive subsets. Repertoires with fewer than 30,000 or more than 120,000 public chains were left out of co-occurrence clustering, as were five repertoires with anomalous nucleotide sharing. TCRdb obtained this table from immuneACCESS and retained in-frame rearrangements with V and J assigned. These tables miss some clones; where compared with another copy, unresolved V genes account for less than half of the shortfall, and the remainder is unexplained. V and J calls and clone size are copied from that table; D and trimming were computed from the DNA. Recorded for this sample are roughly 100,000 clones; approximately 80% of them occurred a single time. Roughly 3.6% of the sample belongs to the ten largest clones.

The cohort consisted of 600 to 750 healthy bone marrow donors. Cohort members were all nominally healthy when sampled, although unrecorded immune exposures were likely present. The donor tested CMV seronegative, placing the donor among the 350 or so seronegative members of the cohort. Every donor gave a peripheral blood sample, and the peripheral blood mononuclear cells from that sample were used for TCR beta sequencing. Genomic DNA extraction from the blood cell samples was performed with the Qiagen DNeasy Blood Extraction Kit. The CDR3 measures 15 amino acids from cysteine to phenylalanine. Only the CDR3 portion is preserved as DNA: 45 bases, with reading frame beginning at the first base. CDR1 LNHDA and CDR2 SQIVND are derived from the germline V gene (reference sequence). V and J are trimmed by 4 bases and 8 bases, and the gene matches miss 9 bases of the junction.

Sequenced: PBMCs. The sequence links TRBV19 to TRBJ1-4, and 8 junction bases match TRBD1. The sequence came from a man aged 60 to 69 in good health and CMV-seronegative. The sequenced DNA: TGTGCCAGTAGTACCCTCGAACGACAGGGGGAAAAACTGTTTTTT. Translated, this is CASSTLERQGEKLFF.